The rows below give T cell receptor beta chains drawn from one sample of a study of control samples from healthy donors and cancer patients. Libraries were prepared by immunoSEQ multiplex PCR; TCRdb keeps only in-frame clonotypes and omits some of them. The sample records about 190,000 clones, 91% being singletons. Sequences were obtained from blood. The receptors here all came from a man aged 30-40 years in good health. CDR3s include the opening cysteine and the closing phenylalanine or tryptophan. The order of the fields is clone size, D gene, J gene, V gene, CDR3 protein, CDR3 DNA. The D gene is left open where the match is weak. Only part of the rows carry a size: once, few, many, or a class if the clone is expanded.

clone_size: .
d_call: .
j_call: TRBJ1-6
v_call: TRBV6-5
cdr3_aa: CASSYREGENSPLHF
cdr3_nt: TGTGCCAGCAGTTACAGGGAAGGTGAGAATTCACCCCTCCACTTT

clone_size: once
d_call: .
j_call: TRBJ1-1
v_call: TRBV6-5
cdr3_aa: CASWGLRNTEAFF
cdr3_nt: TGTGCCAGCTGGGGACTCCGGAACACTGAAGCTTTCTTT

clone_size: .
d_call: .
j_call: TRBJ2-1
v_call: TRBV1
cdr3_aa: CTSSPGLAGGHEQFF
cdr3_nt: TGCACCAGCAGCCCCGGACTAGCGGGGGGGCATGAGCAGTTCTTC

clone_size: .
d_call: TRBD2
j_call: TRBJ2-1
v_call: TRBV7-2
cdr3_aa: CASSPNYWRGTYNEQFF
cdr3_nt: TGTGCCAGCAGCCCAAACTATTGGCGGGGGACCTACAATGAGCAGTTCTTC

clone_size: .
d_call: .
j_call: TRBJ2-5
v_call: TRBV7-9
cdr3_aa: CASSLSGRSEETQYF
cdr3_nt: TGTGCCAGCAGCTTATCCGGCAGGTCTGAAGAGACCCAGTACTTC

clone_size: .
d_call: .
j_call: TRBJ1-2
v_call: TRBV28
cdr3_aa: CASSFSGPLERGYTF
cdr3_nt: TGTGCCAGCAGTTTTTCGGGGCCCCTGGAGAGAGGCTACACCTTC

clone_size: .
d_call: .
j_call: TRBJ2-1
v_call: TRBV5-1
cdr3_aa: CASSRPDTNVGSSYNEQFF
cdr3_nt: TGCGCCAGCAGCAGACCGGACACTAACGTCGGAAGCTCCTACAATGAGCAGTTCTTC

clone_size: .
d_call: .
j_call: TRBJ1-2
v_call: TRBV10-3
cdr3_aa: CAIRDIDRPYGYTF
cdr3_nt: TGTGCCATCAGGGACATCGACAGACCCTATGGCTACACCTTC

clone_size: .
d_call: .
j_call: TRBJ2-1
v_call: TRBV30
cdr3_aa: CAWSVLEGSEQFF
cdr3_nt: TGTGCCTGGAGTGTACTCGAGGGCAGTGAGCAGTTCTTC

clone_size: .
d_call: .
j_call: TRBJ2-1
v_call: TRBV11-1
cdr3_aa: CASSHRAEQFF
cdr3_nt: TGTGCCAGCAGCCATCGGGCAGAGCAGTTCTTC

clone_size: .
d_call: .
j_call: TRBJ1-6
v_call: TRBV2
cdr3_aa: CASSVRDLSYNSPLHF
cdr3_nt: TGTGCCAGCAGTGTAAGGGACCTCTCCTATAATTCACCCCTCCACTTT

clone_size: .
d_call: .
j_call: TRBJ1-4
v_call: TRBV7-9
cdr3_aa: CASTDRGSTTNEKLFF
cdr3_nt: TGTGCCAGCACCGACCGGGGTTCCACAACTAATGAAAAACTGTTTTTT

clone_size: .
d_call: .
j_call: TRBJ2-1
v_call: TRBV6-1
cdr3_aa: CASSDVHSSYNEQFF
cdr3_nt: TGTGCCAGCAGTGACGTCCATAGCTCCTACAATGAGCAGTTCTTC

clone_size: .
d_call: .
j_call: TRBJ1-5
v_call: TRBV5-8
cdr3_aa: CASSLGSRGDPSQPQHF
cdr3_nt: TGTGCCAGCAGCTTGGGTAGCCGGGGTGACCCCAGTCAGCCCCAGCATTTT

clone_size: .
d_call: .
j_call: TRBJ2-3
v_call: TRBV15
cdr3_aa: CATSRDRDGSYTDTQYF
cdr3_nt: TGTGCCACCAGCAGAGATCGGGATGGATCGTACACAGATACGCAGTATTTT

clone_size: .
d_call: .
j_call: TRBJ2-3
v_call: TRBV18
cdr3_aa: CASSPTRSSVRSDTQYF
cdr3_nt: TGTGCCAGCTCTCCTACTCGCTCCAGCGTCAGATCAGATACGCAGTATTTT

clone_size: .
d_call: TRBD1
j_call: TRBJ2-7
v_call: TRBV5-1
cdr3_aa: CASTPDRVGTGRYEQYF
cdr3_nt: TGCGCCAGCACCCCCGACCGGGTTGGGACAGGGCGCTACGAGCAGTACTTC

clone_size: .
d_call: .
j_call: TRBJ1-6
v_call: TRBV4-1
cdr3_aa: CASSQAQGSNSPLHF
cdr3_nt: TGCGCCAGCAGCCAAGCCCAGGGGAGTAATTCACCCCTCCACTTT

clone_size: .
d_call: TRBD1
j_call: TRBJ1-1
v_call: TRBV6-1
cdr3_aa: CASSEGTGARNTEAFF
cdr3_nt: TGTGCCAGCAGTGAAGGGACAGGGGCCAGGAACACTGAAGCTTTCTTT

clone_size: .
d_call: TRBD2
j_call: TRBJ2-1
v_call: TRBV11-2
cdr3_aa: CASSLLAGGTYNEQFF
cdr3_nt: TGTGCCAGCAGCTTGCTAGCGGGGGGGACCTACAATGAGCAGTTCTTC

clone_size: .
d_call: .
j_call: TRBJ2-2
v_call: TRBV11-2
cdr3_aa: CASSFVPGELFF
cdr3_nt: TGTGCCAGCAGCTTCGTCCCCGGGGAGCTGTTTTTT

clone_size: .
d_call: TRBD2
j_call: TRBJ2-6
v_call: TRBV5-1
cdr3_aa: CASSLDLTSGAGANVLTF
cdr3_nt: TGCGCCAGCAGCCTCGACCTGACTAGCGGGGCTGGGGCCAACGTCCTGACTTTC

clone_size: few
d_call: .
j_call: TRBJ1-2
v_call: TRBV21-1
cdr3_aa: CASSKRGDPNYGYTF
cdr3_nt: TGTGCCAGCAGCAAACGGGGGGATCCTAACTATGGCTACACCTTC

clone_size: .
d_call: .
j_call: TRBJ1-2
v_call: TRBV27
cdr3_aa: CASSSDPSGYGYTF
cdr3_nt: TGTGCCAGCAGTTCGGACCCTTCTGGCTATGGCTACACCTTC

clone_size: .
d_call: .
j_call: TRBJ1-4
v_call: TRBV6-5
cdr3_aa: CASRGQNNEKLFF
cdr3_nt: TGTGCCAGCAGGGGCCAGAATAATGAAAAACTGTTTTTT

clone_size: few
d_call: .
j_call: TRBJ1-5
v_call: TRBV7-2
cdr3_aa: CASSLGPVVNQPQHF
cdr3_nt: TGTGCCAGCAGCTTAGGACCGGTTGTGAATCAGCCCCAGCATTTT

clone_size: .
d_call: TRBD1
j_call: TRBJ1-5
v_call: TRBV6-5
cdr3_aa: CASRTGVNQPQHF
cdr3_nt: TGTGCCAGCAGGACAGGGGTCAATCAGCCCCAGCATTTT

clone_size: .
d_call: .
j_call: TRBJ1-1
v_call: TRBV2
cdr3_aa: CASSGHFTEAFF
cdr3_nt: TGTGCCAGCAGTGGACACTTCACTGAAGCTTTCTTT

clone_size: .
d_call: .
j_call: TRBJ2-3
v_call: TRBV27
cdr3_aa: CASSFHPRDTQYF
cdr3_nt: TGTGCCAGCAGTTTCCACCCTCGAGATACGCAGTATTTT

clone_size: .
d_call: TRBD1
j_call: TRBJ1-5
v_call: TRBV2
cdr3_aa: CASRSGGQVNQPQHF
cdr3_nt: TGTGCCAGCCGGTCGGGTGGACAGGTCAATCAGCCCCAGCATTTT

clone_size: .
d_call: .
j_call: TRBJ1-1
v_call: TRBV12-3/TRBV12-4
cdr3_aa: CASSFSGNTEAFF
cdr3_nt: TGTGCCAGCAGTTTTTCCGGGAACACTGAAGCTTTCTTT

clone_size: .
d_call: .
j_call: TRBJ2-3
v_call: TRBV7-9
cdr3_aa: CASSTHTLGGADTQYF
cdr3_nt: TGTGCCAGCAGCACACATACACTCGGGGGCGCAGATACGCAGTATTTT

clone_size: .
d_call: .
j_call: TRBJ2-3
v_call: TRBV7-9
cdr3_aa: CASSLLRLESTDTQYF
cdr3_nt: TGTGCCAGCAGCTTATTACGGTTAGAGAGCACAGATACGCAGTATTTT

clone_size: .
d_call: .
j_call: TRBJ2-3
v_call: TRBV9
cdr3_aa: CASSVGRGTPTDTQYF
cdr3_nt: TGTGCCAGCAGCGTAGGCAGGGGGACTCCCACAGATACGCAGTATTTT

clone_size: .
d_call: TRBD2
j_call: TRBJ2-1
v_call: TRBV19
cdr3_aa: CASSIASGALWNEQFF
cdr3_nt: TGTGCCAGTAGTATAGCTAGCGGGGCCCTCTGGAATGAGCAGTTCTTC

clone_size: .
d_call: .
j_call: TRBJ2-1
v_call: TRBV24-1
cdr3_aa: CATSDSGRGNEQFF
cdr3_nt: TGTGCCACCAGTGACTCTGGTCGGGGCAATGAGCAGTTCTTC

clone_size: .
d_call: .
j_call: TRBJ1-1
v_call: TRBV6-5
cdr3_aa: CASSYRGAIDTEAFF
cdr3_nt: TGTGCCAGCAGTTACCGCGGGGCGATTGACACTGAAGCTTTCTTT

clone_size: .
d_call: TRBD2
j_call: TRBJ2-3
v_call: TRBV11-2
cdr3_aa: CASSLGSTSGSDTQYF
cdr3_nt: TGTGCCAGCAGCTTAGGTAGTACTAGCGGGTCAGATACGCAGTATTTT

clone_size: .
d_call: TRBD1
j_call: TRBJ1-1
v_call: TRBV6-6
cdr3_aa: CASSREQGVLNTEAFF
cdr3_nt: TGTGCCAGCAGTCGCGAACAGGGGGTATTGAACACTGAAGCTTTCTTT

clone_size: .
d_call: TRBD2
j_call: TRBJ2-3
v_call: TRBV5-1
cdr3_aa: CASSARGGGGNTDTQYF
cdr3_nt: TGCGCCAGCAGCGCGAGAGGCGGCGGGGGGAACACAGATACGCAGTATTTT

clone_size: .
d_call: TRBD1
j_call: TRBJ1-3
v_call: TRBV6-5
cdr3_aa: CASRKRGPGNTIYF
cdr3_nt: TGTGCCAGCAGGAAAAGGGGGCCTGGAAACACCATATATTTT

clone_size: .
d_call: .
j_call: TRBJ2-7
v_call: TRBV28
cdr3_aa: CASSLVSRARYEQYF
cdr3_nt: TGTGCCAGCAGTTTAGTTTCGCGGGCCCGCTACGAGCAGTACTTC

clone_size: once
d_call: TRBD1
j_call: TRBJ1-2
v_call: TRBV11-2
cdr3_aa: CASSLQQGAYTF
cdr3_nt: TGTGCCAGCAGCTTACAGCAGGGGGCATATACCTTC

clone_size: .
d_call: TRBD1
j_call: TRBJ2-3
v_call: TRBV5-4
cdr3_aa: CASSFLGTGYETQYF
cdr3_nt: TGTGCCAGCAGCTTCCTCGGGACAGGGTATGAAACGCAGTATTTT

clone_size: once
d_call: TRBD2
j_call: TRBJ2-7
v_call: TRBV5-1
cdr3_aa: CASSLTPGDSGGWRVSEQYF
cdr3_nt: TGCGCCAGCAGCTTGACCCCCGGGGACAGCGGGGGGTGGCGTGTTTCCGAGCAGTACTTC